This is a list of T cell receptor beta chains from one sample in a study of T-cell reconstitution after alpha-beta-depleted transplantation in children. TCRdb re-called the PCR reads through MiXCR, storing one row per CDR3 protein. Of about 590,000 distinct CDR3 sequences listed, over 10% are singletons. The starting material was PBMCs, mostly from graft donor cells, obtained 360 days after TCRalphabeta/CD19-depleted stem cell transplant. All receptors derive from a male patient younger than 18 who had a stem cell transplant for acute myeloid leukemia, so the T cells may come from the graft donor. Each CDR3 is given with its conserved first and last residue. D genes are given only for firm matches. Clone sizes are given selectively: once, few, many, or a class where the clone is expanded.

few	TRBJ2-7	TRBV5-5	NA	CAATGSLSGEQYF	TGTGCCGCTACGGGGTCGTTGTCGGGAGAGCAGTACTTC
NA	TRBJ2-3	TRBV6-2/TRBV6-3	NA	CASSSGLDTDTQYF	TGTGCCAGCAGTTCCGGGCTAGACACAGATACGCAGTATTTT
many	TRBJ2-7	TRBV5-1	NA	CASSSGTGTLYEQYF	TGCGCCAGCAGCTCCGGGACTGGAACCCTTTACGAGCAGTACTTC
few	TRBJ2-5	TRBV4-2	NA	CASSQDKGGFQETQYF	TGTGCCAGCAGCCAAGATAAGGGAGGCTTCCAAGAGACCCAGTACTTC
few	TRBJ2-5	TRBV12-3/TRBV12-4	TRBD2	CASSLELAGVETQYF	TGTGCCAGCAGTTTAGAACTAGCGGGAGTGGAGACCCAGTACTTC
many	TRBJ2-7	TRBV7-9	TRBD1	CASSLRQGRNYEQYF	TGTGCCAGCAGTTTAAGACAGGGGAGAAACTACGAGCAGTACTTC
few	TRBJ2-1	TRBV7-3	NA	CASSRVHTGISPGAYNEQFF	TGTGCCAGCAGCCGGGTCCATACCGGGATATCCCCTGGGGCCTACAATGAGCAGTTCTTC
many	TRBJ2-7	TRBV9	TRBD2	CASSVGGSSYEQYF	TGTGCCAGCAGCGTAGGCGGGAGCTCCTACGAGCAGTACTTC
few	TRBJ2-2	TRBV20-1	NA	CSATTPITGELFF	TGCAGTGCCACGACACCTATCACCGGGGAGCTGTTTTTT
NA	TRBJ2-5	TRBV7-6	TRBD1	CASGLQGAEETQYF	TGTGCCAGCGGACTTCAGGGGGCGGAAGAGACCCAGTACTTC
NA	TRBJ1-2	TRBV12-3/TRBV12-4	NA	CASRGLSSGHYGYTF	TGTGCCAGCAGGGGACTCTCATCCGGCCACTATGGCTACACCTTC
few	TRBJ1-2	TRBV7-9	TRBD1	CASSYRGSLYGGYTF	TGTGCCAGCAGCTACAGGGGGTCTCTTTATGGCGGCTACACCTTC